Detailed here is one TCR beta chain. This entry comes from a study of human T cells and chemical hapten exposure. MiXCR, applied by TCRdb to the RACE reads, yields one record per CDR3 protein. The profile shows more than 75,000 distinct CDR3 sequences, around 10% of them singletons. Germline V gene sequence: CDR1 SGHRS, CDR2 YFSETQ. The CDR3 length is 14 residues. The V and J ends lost 0 bases and 5 bases respectively, with 12 bases between them. Indicated time point: pre-sensitization, week 0. Treatment: therapeutic diphenylcyclopropenone sensitization with weekly scalp DPC. Material: whole blood, obtained in connection with sensitization to the hapten diphenylcyclopropenone (DPC). This clonotype was sampled from a woman in her thirties or forties with alopecia areata. Some clones in this sample may be carry-over from other donors' samples. The chain has TRBV5-1 and TRBJ2-7; D is perhaps TRBD1 (5 bases). The CDR3 region has the DNA TGCGCCAGCAGCTTGGAGGCAGGGTGGGACGAGCAGTACTTC. It is translated as CASSLEAGWDEQYF.